The entry below gives a single T cell receptor beta chain sequence along with its context. The sample comes from a study of T-cell reconstitution after alpha-beta-depleted transplantation in children. Trimming at V came to 1 base and at J to 9 bases, leaving 6 bases not matched to a gene. Germline V gives CDR1 SGHVS, CDR2 FQNEAQ. The CDR3 has 15 residues. Molecular barcoding with unique molecular identifiers was used for the TCRbeta library. TCRdb reprocessed the PCR reads via MiXCR and lists one record per CDR3 protein. The sample yields approximately 400,000 distinct CDR3 sequences, about a sixth seen once.

The clonotype comes from a boy in the first two years of life who had a stem cell transplant for Wiskott-Aldrich syndrome, so the T cells may come from the graft donor. The source material was PBMCs, mostly from graft donor cells, sampled 360 days after TCRalphabeta/CD19-depleted stem cell transplant. The V call is TRBV7-8, the J call TRBJ1-6; 7 nucleotides line up with TRBD1. CDR3 protein: CASSLVAGGSSPLHF. The CDR3 nucleotides read TGTGCCAGCAGCTTAGTAGCAGGGGGTAGTTCACCCCTCCACTTT.